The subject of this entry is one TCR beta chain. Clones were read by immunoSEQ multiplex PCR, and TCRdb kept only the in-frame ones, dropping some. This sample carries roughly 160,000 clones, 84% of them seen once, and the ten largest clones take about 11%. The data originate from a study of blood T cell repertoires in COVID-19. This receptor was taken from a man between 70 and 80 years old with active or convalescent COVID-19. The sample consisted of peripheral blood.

The DNA of the CDR3 is TGTGCCAGCAGCCGAGGGACTGACTTTTTGTATTTT. The encoded protein is CASSRGTDFLYF. The genes are TRBV3-1 (or the pseudogene TRBV3-2) and TRBJ2-3; D is possibly TRBD2 (6 bases). Per the germline V gene, CDR1 is LGHDT and CDR2 is YNNKEL (reference sequence). The CDR3 is 12 residues long. Trimming took 4 bases from V and 14 from J, leaving 16 bases between them.